This T cell receptor beta chain stems from a study of CXCR3-negative and CXCR3-positive naive CD8 T cells. Study at large: The total count of TRB reads reached around 130 million, and each library contributed about 1.5 +/- 0.3 million. Findings and caveats of the study: Hydrophobicity of TRB CDR3s was greater in CXCR3-positive naive cells than in CXCR3-negative naive cells.

With around 300,000 cells each, the CD8+ T cell subsets were individually sorted in triplicate. The libraries of TRB cDNA were prepared using 5' RACE with UMI labels. TCRdb reanalyzed the 5' RACE reads, giving one entry per CDR3 protein sequence and no DNA. The sample table includes 55,000 to 75,000 distinct CDR3 sequences. Concerning this clonotype itself: Antigen: not known.

The sample consisted of naive CXCR3+ CD8+ T cells from blood. Noted subset: CD45RO-CCR7+CD27+CD95- naive CD8+ T cells expressing CXCR3 (TNR3+). The sequence came from a human donor in good health. Some clones in this sample may be carry-over from other donors' samples.

This chain's CDR3 is CSVEVGGSEQYF. The chain joins TRBV29-1 to TRBJ2-7; checking the TCRdb D call of TRBD2 is not possible without DNA. This CDR3 is 12 amino acids long. Germline CDR1 reads SQVTM; CDR2 reads ANQGSEA.